This TCR beta chain was obtained from a study of lymphopenia after photon versus proton radiotherapy. Trimming cost V 0 bases and J 0 bases, with 10 bases left between them. This CDR3 spans 16 amino acids. CDR1 SGHNT and CDR2 YYREEE come from the germline V gene (reference sequence). Study-level results: Better survival with proton therapy was suggested as possible, not demonstrated. Under photons, naive T cells and diversity fell while effector/memory populations rose. Larger post-nadir TCR diversity loss correlated inversely with survival in deceased patients. Oligoclonal CD8+ Temra expansion after nadir drove photon patients' diversity drop.

For this clone: The antigen remains unidentified.

Method: immunoSEQ multiplex PCR; TCRdb's copy keeps in-frame clones and lacks some. This repertoire shows about 26,000 clones, around 83% found once; its top ten account for more than 3%. The TCR comes from a woman aged 45-59 years with pancreatic cancer. The sequencing here drew on peripheral blood, taken from a patient treated with photon-based radiotherapy. The chain carries TRBV5-4 and TRBJ2-4, with a possible D match to TRBD2 (6 bases). The CDR3, as DNA: TGTGCCAGCAGCTTGGATGCGGGACTAGCCAAAAACATTCAGTACTTC. Its translation is CASSLDAGLAKNIQYF.